Presented here are 28 T cell receptor beta chains from one specimen sequenced in a study of cytomegalovirus exposure and HLA in healthy donors. Primers: 60 Vbeta forward and 13 Jbeta reverse. Sequencing used immunoSEQ multiplex PCR; TCRdb keeps in-frame clones, though not all of them. The sample gives 150,000 to 190,000 clones, approximately 80% of which show up once; 6.5% to 7.5% is in the top ten. The sample was PBMCs. These receptors all come from a woman aged 45-59 years in good health and CMV-seropositive.

The genes are TRBV2 and TRBJ2-1; TRBD1 matches 8 bases. CDR3 length: 16 residues. CDR1 is SNHLY and CDR2 is FYNNEI in the germline V gene. Unmatched junction bases numbered 9, after V lost 1 base and J lost 7 bases. DNA of the CDR3: TGTGCCAGCAGTGAAGGGGACAGGATAACTAAGAATGAGCAGTTCTTC. Its translation: CASSEGDRITKNEQFF. Together with reference TRBV2 and TRBJ2-1, the CDR3 gives the full variable domain: EPEVTQTPSHQVTQMGQEVILRCVPISNHLYFYWYRQILGQKVEFLVSFYNNEISEKSEIFDDQFSVERPDGSNFTLKIRSTKLEDSAMYFCASSEGDRITKNEQFFGPGTRLTVL.

This clone was observed once. The chain carries TRBV6-6 and TRBJ2-7; possible D gene TRBD1, 6 bases. The CDR3 is made up of 14 amino acids. Trimming pared 6 bases from V and 5 bases from J, leaving 17 bases between. Per germline, CDR1 MNHNY and CDR2 SVGAGI (reference sequence). CDR3 sequence (DNA): TGTGCCAGCAGGTACGGACAGTTTATCCACGAGCAGTACTTC. It encodes CASRYGQFIHEQYF.

V gene TRBV6-5 combines with J gene TRBJ2-5, with 9 bases lining up with TRBD2. After removal of 8 bases from V and 4 bases from J, the junction contained 8 bases not matched to a gene. The CDR3 totals 14 residues. Germline loops: CDR1 MNHEY, CDR2 SVGAGI. CDR3: CASRAGGFRETQYF. In nucleotides, the CDR3 is TGTGCCAGCCGAGCGGGGGGCTTTCGAGAGACCCAGTACTTC.

As concerns this clone: The identical CDR3 is also encoded by other nucleotide sequences in the sample. This chain joins TRBV27 and TRBJ2-7, with 12 bases that match TRBD1. J lost 4 bases, V lost 5 bases, and 3 bases had no gene match. CDR3 length: 14 amino acids. The germline gives CDR1 MNHEY, CDR2 SMNVEV (reference sequence). The CDR3 DNA sequence: TGTGCCAGCAGTGTGGGACAGGGGGCGTACGAGCAGTACTTC. It encodes CASSVGQGAYEQYF.

This clone was seen only a few times. The chain is built from TRBV7-7 and TRBJ2-1, with D tentatively TRBD2 (6 bases). Trimming removed 3 bases at V and 14 bases at J, with 17 bases between. This CDR3 comprises 13 residues. CDR1 is SSHAT, CDR2 FNYEAQ, per germline (reference sequence). The CDR3 reads CASSLDYSRPKFF. The DNA of the CDR3 is TGTGCCAGCAGCTTGGACTATAGTCGGCCAAAGTTCTTC.

This chain uses TRBV4-1 with TRBJ2-3; 12 bases map to TRBD2. Germline lookup yields CDR1 MGHRA and CDR2 YSYEKL. J gave up 2 bases and V 4 bases, and 4 bases lay outside the gene matches. This CDR3 has 16 residues. CDR3 region: CASSLRLAGVTDTQYF. The CDR3 nucleotides are TGCGCCAGCAGCCTTAGACTAGCGGGGGTCACAGATACGCAGTATTTT.

Note on this clone: The same CDR3 is also encoded by other DNA sequences in this sample. This rearrangement joins TRBV5-1 to TRBJ1-2; 8 bases match TRBD1. In germline, CDR1 is SGHRS, CDR2 YFSETQ. The CDR3 spans 14 residues. J was trimmed by 6 bases and V by 4 bases; bases with no gene match: 8. The CDR3, as DNA: TGCGCCAGCAGCCTGCTAGCAGGGGGCGATGGCTACACCTTC. The encoded protein is CASSLLAGGDGYTF.

The chain uses TRBV7-2 and TRBJ2-7; TRBD2 aligns across 11 bases. This CDR3 is built from 15 residues. Germline assignment: CDR1 SGHTA and CDR2 FQGNSA. Losses at the gene ends were 5 bases for V and 6 bases for J; bases not matched to a gene: 9. CDR3 protein: CASSRIAGGLGEQYF. The DNA for the CDR3 is TGTGCCAGCAGCCGAATAGCGGGGGGGCTGGGCGAGCAGTACTTC.

This chain connects TRBV30 to TRBJ1-1; tentative D call: TRBD1 (5 bases). The CDR3 covers 12 residues. The V gene's germline CDR1 is GTSNPN and CDR2 SVGIG (reference sequence). V lost 0 bases, J lost 8 bases, and 10 bases lay in between. The CDR3 DNA is TGTGCCTGGAGTGTGGGGCGGAAAGAAGCTTTCTTT. This translates into CAWSVGRKEAFF.

The V call is TRBV6-5, the J call TRBJ1-6; 9 bases match TRBD1. CDR1 is MNHEY, CDR2 SVGAGI, per germline. The CDR3 contains 15 residues. Trimming at V came to 5 bases and at J to 9 bases, leaving 8 bases not matched to a gene. The CDR3 region has the DNA TGTGCCAGCAGTGCCGGGACAGGGTTTGTTTCACCCCTCCACTTT. It translates to CASSAGTGFVSPLHF.

The chain is built from TRBV19 and TRBJ1-4; 7 bases align to TRBD1. This CDR3 is 13 amino acids long. Germline CDR1 reads LNHDA; CDR2 reads SQIVND (reference sequence). The V segment lost 6 bases and the J segment 3 bases; nucleotides outside the gene matches: 1. The CDR3 DNA reads as TGTGCCAGTAGCGGGACAGCTAATGAAAAACTGTTTTTT. Its protein product is CASSGTANEKLFF.

The rearrangement links TRBV19 to TRBJ2-1; 9 bases map to TRBD1. Trimming cost V 3 bases and J 9 bases; bases outside gene matches: 3. Germline-derived CDR1 and CDR2 are LNHDA and SQIVND (reference sequence). CDR3 size: 13 residues. CDR3 DNA: TGTGCCAGTAGTATCACAGGGGGCGGTGAGCAGTTCTTC. It translates to CASSITGGGEQFF.

J is TRBJ1-2 and V is TRBV18, with 9 nucleotides matching TRBD1. The V segment lost 3 bases and the J segment 2 bases; nucleotides outside the gene matches: 4. Germline V gene sequence: CDR1 KGHSH, CDR2 LQKENI. The CDR3 length is 15 residues. CDR3 nucleotides: TGTGCCAGCTCACCGGAGACAGGGGGGAACTATGGCTACACCTTC. It encodes CASSPETGGNYGYTF.

Only one count was recorded for this clone. The sample holds other DNA sequences that translate to the same CDR3. The V gene is TRBV7-9, the J gene TRBJ2-7; D unresolved. CDR1 is SEHNR and CDR2 is FQNEAQ in the germline V gene (reference sequence). CDR3 length equals 11 residues. Between the trimmed V and J ends, which lost 6 bases and 3 bases, there was a span of 6 bases. DNA for the CDR3: TGTGCCAGCAGTTCCAACTACGAGCAGTACTTC. Translating it yields CASSSNYEQYF. Combining the CDR3 with reference TRBV7-9 and TRBJ2-7 gives the whole variable domain DTGVSQNPRHKITKRGQNVTFRCDPISEHNRLYWYRQTLGQGPEFLTYFQNEAQLEKSRLLSDRFSAERPKGSFSTLEIQRTEQGDSAMYLCASSSNYEQYFGPGTRLTVT.

This clone was picked up a small number of times. The chain links TRBV10-1 to TRBJ2-7, with TRBD2 matching over 7 bases. Germline V gene lookup returns CDR1 WNHNN and CDR2 SYGVQD (reference sequence). The CDR3 is 14 amino acids. V was pared by 6 bases and J by 7 bases, with 12 bases of the junction left unmatched. The CDR3 here is CASSQAGTPWEQYF. The CDR3 DNA reads as TGCGCCAGCAGCCAAGCGGGGACCCCCTGGGAGCAGTACTTC.

The CDR3 spells CASSPTGSGANVLTF. DNA of the CDR3: TGCGCCAGCAGCCCGACAGGCTCTGGGGCCAACGTCCTGACTTTC. The gene calls are TRBV4-3 and TRBJ2-6; D perhaps matches TRBD1 (6 bases). Germline CDR1 is LGHNA and CDR2 is YSLEER. CDR3 size: 15 residues. V lost 4 bases to trimming and J lost 0 bases, with 7 bases between them.

This sequence joins TRBV25-1 and TRBJ1-1; tentative D call: TRBD1 (5 bases). V dropped 8 bases and J dropped 3 bases, with 22 bases sitting between them. CDR1 MGHDK and CDR2 SYGVNS come from the germline V gene. There are 16 residues in the CDR3. Here the CDR3 reads CASQKEAGRFDTEAFF. DNA of the CDR3: TGTGCCAGCCAAAAAGAGGCAGGGAGGTTTGACACTGAAGCTTTCTTT.

The chain employs TRBV7-9 and TRBJ2-2; D perhaps matches TRBD2 (6 bases). Germline V gives CDR1 SEHNR, CDR2 FQNEAQ (reference sequence). This CDR3 comprises 15 residues. Trimming removed 2 bases from V and 7 bases from J, with 14 bases in between. CDR3 in amino acids: CASSLIQGGNGELFF. DNA of the CDR3: TGTGCCAGCAGCTTAATCCAGGGAGGAAACGGGGAGCTGTTTTTT.

This clone was observed a handful of times. The chain couples TRBV5-4 to TRBJ2-2; D may be TRBD2 (5 bases). V was trimmed by 1 base and J by 4 bases, leaving 11 bases between them. From germline, CDR1 is SGHNT and CDR2 YYREEE (reference sequence). CDR3 length: 15 residues. The CDR3, as DNA: TGTGCCAGCAGCTTGCGGGGAACGGGCACCGGGGAGCTGTTTTTT. Its translation is CASSLRGTGTGELFF.

V gene TRBV4-2 combines with J gene TRBJ2-6; D call uncertain. Deletions cut 1 base from V and 0 bases from J, with 13 bases between. CDR1 is LGHNA, CDR2 YNFKEQ, per germline. CDR3 length: 18 residues. CDR3 DNA sequence: TGTGCCAGCAGCCAAGCAAAGAGGCTGGCCTCTGGGGCCAACGTCCTGACTTTC. This codes for CASSQAKRLASGANVLTF.

This clone is a singleton in its sample. The chain employs TRBV7-6 and TRBJ2-7, with D perhaps matching TRBD1 (7 bases). Germline V gene sequence: CDR1 SGHVS, CDR2 FNYEAQ. The CDR3 has 15 amino acids. The V end was cut by 2 bases, the J end by 5 bases, with 16 bases between. The CDR3 spells CASSLRAGGNDEQYF. The CDR3 DNA is TGTGCCAGCAGCTTAAGGGCAGGGGGGAATGACGAGCAGTACTTC.

The chain uses TRBV2 and TRBJ1-2; maybe TRBD1 (5 bases). Trimming pared 0 bases from V and 8 bases from J, leaving 16 bases between. This CDR3 has 15 amino acids. Germline CDR1 reads SNHLY; CDR2 reads FYNNEI. This chain's CDR3 is CASSEARRGEGGYTF. CDR3 nucleotides: TGTGCCAGCAGTGAAGCGCGTCGGGGGGAGGGAGGCTACACCTTC.

Concerning this clone: At the DNA level, this CDR3 is encoded by other sequences in the same sample as well. V and J are TRBV7-9 and TRBJ1-4; the match to TRBD1 covers 9 bases. Per the germline V gene, CDR1 is SEHNR and CDR2 is FQNEAQ (reference sequence). V lost 5 bases to trimming and J lost 5 bases; unmatched junction nucleotides: 3. This CDR3 region has 14 residues. CDR3 nucleotides: TGTGCCAGCAGCGGACAGGGGTTGAATGAAAAACTGTTTTTT. It yields the protein CASSGQGLNEKLFF. The variable domain in full, completed from reference TRBV7-9 and TRBJ1-4, reads DTGVSQNPRHKITKRGQNVTFRCDPISEHNRLYWYRQTLGQGPEFLTYFQNEAQLEKSRLLSDRFSAERPKGSFSTLEIQRTEQGDSAMYLCASSGQGLNEKLFFGSGTQLSVL.

The chain is built from TRBV9 and TRBJ2-1, with 8 positions matching TRBD2. The length of the CDR3 is 16 residues. The ends lost 0 bases at V and 8 bases at J; junction bases unmatched: 10. The V gene's germline CDR1 is SGDLS and CDR2 YYNGEE. The CDR3: CASSVGSSGVFDEQFF. The CDR3 region has the DNA TGTGCCAGCAGCGTAGGGAGTAGCGGGGTATTTGATGAGCAGTTCTTC.

CDR3 DNA: TGTGCCAGCAGTTATGGCGGGGGGGCCCCCGGGGAGCTGTTTTTT. It yields the protein CASSYGGGAPGELFF. The genes are TRBV6-5 and TRBJ2-2; 9 nucleotides agree with TRBD2. The V and J ends lost 3 bases and 6 bases, in that order; junction bases with no gene match: 5. CDR3 length: 15 amino acids. Germline assignment: CDR1 MNHEY and CDR2 SVGAGI.

This clone was detected only once. The V call is TRBV4-1, the J call TRBJ1-3; weak D call: TRBD1 (6 bases). This CDR3 has 14 residues. V was cut by 5 bases and J by 0 bases, with 8 bases left in between. The germline CDR1 and CDR2 sequences are MGHRA and YSYEKL. The CDR3 coding sequence is TGCGCCAGCAGCTTAGGGGGCTCTGGAAACACCATATATTTT. Amino acids: CASSLGGSGNTIYF.

This chain joins TRBV19 and TRBJ1-2; 7 bases are shared with TRBD1. In germline, CDR1 is LNHDA, CDR2 SQIVND (reference sequence). This CDR3 spans 15 amino acids. V lost 8 bases, J lost 1 base, and 10 bases stayed unmatched. DNA for the CDR3: TGTGCCAGTCGACAGGGCCAGAAGAGTAACTATGGCTACACCTTC. Protein product: CASRQGQKSNYGYTF. Together with reference TRBV19 and TRBJ1-2, the CDR3 gives the full variable domain: DGGITQSPKYLFRKEGQNVTLSCEQNLNHDAMYWYRQDPGQGLRLIYYSQIVNDFQKGDIAEGYSVSREKKESFPLTVTSAQKNPTAFYLCASRQGQKSNYGYTFGSGTRLTVV.

The rearrangement links TRBV28 to TRBJ2-7; 8 nucleotides align to TRBD2. Germline assignment: CDR1 MDHEN and CDR2 SYDVKM. J was trimmed by 4 bases and V by 6 bases; bases with no gene match: 14. There are 16 residues in the CDR3. As DNA, the CDR3 is TGTGCCAGCAGCGGTGGAGGCGGGGGGAACTCTTACGAGCAGTACTTC. Translated: CASSGGGGGNSYEQYF.